This T cell receptor beta chain stems from a study of blood T cell repertoires in COVID-19. Some clones are missing from TCRdb's copy, which holds only in-frame ones; the method was immunoSEQ multiplex PCR. This sample has some 190,000 clones, with around 82% found just once. This clone was observed a single time. From germline, CDR1 is MGHRA and CDR2 YSYEKL. The CDR3 consists of 16 residues. Trimming at V came to 10 bases and at J to 8 bases, leaving 22 bases not matched to a gene. Participants' own reports of clinical history determined their cohort assignment. Sequencing used PBMCs or T cells enriched from blood (not recorded which). The chain combines TRBV4-1 with TRBJ1-2; 7 positions agree with TRBD1. The TCR was taken from a woman in her 50s with acute COVID-19. The CDR3 loop reads CATRPAPEGARGGYTF. CDR3 DNA: TGCGCCACCAGGCCCGCCCCGGAGGGGGCGAGAGGGGGCTACACCTTC.